This T cell receptor (beta chain) emerged from a study of response to subunit inactivated influenza vaccine. Concerning this clonotype itself: The antigen is unknown.

Whole-study findings and limits: The authors put forward the suggestion that each seasonal influenza vaccination may bring in only a limited number of new T cells.

MiXCR, run by TCRdb on the RT-PCR reads, gives a single entry per CDR3 protein. In the table there are approximately 520,000 distinct CDR3 sequences, 15% to 20% of which are singletons. Source: CD4+ T cells sorted from PBMCs, taken around 2 years after vaccination. The source is a man between 50 and 75 years old who received an inactivated influenza vaccine.

The CDR3: CASSLEGGRGYEQYF. The DNA for the CDR3 is TGTGCCAGCAGCTTGGAAGGCGGGAGAGGTTACGAGCAGTACTTC. V gene TRBV7-2 combines with J gene TRBJ2-7; 7 nucleotides line up with TRBD2. Trimming at V came to 3 bases and at J to 4 bases, leaving 9 bases not matched to a gene. The germline CDR1 and CDR2 sequences are SGHTA and FQGNSA. The CDR3 is 15 amino acids.